Following are 24 T cell receptor beta chains from one sample sequenced in a study of T-cell reconstitution after alpha-beta-depleted transplantation in children. Preparation of the TCRbeta library was carried out with unique molecular identifiers. One entry per CDR3 protein results from TCRdb running MiXCR on the PCR reads. Of almost 250,000 distinct CDR3 sequences in the sample, roughly a quarter were seen once. The material was PBMCs, obtained before TCRalphabeta/CD19-depleted stem cell transplant. The origin of the receptors is a girl aged 2-15 years with Fanconi anemia, due to receive a stem cell transplant.

This clonotype has a handful of counts. The V and J genes are TRBV20-1 and TRBJ2-1; TRBD1 is a possible D gene (5 bases). Per germline, CDR1 DFQATT and CDR2 SNEGSKA (reference sequence). The CDR3 is 14 amino acids. V was trimmed by 5 bases and J by 4 bases, leaving 15 bases between them. The chain's CDR3 is CSAVDSTGYNEQFF. The DNA for the CDR3 is TGCAGTGCTGTCGACAGTACAGGATACAATGAGCAGTTCTTC.

This clonotype was counted many times. This sequence joins TRBV10-3 and TRBJ2-1, with D perhaps assigned TRBD1 or TRBD2 (5 bases each). V shed 0 bases and J shed 4 bases, with 13 bases lying between them. CDR3 length: 16 residues. CDR1 and CDR2 (germline): ENHRY, SYGVKD. CDR3 region: CAISESWGSTYNEQFF. The CDR3 DNA sequence: TGTGCCATCAGTGAGTCCTGGGGGAGTACTTACAATGAGCAGTTCTTC.

There are a few counts of this clonotype. The chain links TRBV28 to TRBJ2-1; D is undetermined. Trimming shortened V by 7 bases and J by 4 bases, and 26 bases separated the two germline ends. CDR3 size: 18 residues. Germline CDR1 and CDR2: MDHEN and SYDVKM. The CDR3 region is CASTVYGRLGRKYNEQFF. The CDR3 DNA follows: TGTGCCAGCACCGTGTATGGGCGTTTAGGACGGAAATACAATGAGCAGTTCTTC.

This clonotype was observed a few times. With a much larger clone just one base away, this may be a read error. This chain connects TRBV20-1 to TRBJ2-1, with D perhaps assigned TRBD1 or TRBD2 (6 bases each). CDR3 length: 16 amino acids. From germline, CDR1 is DFQATT and CDR2 SNEGSKA (reference sequence). As DNA, the CDR3 is TGCTGTGCTAGTACCCGAGGGGGGATGCCCTACAATGAGCAGTTCTTC. This translates into CCASTRGGMPYNEQFF.

This chain uses TRBV29-1 with TRBJ2-2, with D possibly TRBD2 on 5 matching bases. V was trimmed by 5 bases and J by 0 bases, leaving 10 bases between them. The germline gives CDR1 SQVTM, CDR2 ANQGSEA. This CDR3 has 14 amino acids. CDR3 region: CSVRGASNTGELFF. In DNA form, the CDR3 reads TGCAGCGTTCGGGGAGCCTCGAACACCGGGGAGCTGTTTTTT.

The CDR3 sequence is CSVEPRRARGNTEAFF. The CDR3 DNA is TGCAGCGTTGAACCCCGACGGGCGCGGGGGAACACTGAAGCTTTCTTT. This sequence joins TRBV29-1 and TRBJ1-1; D unresolved. The CDR3 runs 16 residues. Germline loops: CDR1 SQVTM, CDR2 ANQGSEA. With 2 bases removed from V and 1 base from J, the gap between germline ends came to 17 bases.

The table lists this clonotype with many counts. The junction departs from the called germline gene at one end, perhaps through a read error. The rearrangement links TRBV5-1 to TRBJ2-5; D is unclear. From germline, CDR1 is SGHRS and CDR2 YFSETQ. The CDR3 totals 13 residues. The CDR3 DNA follows: TGTGCCAGCAGCTTAGGTCCACAAGAGACCCAGTACTTC. Translation gives CASSLGPQETQYF.

The sample holds many counts of this clonotype. This chain links TRBV12-3 or TRBV12-4 with TRBJ2-7, with D possibly matching TRBD1 (6 bases). V was cut by 6 bases and J by 2 bases, with 11 bases left in between. The CDR3 is 13 amino acids. The CDR3 loop reads CASSRTVTYEQYF. The CDR3 coding sequence is TGTGCCAGCAGCAGGACAGTAACCTACGAGCAGTACTTC.

This clonotype was detected many times. The chain links TRBV7-9 to TRBJ2-1, with D uncertain. CDR3 length equals 12 residues. Trimming removed 1 base at V and 10 bases at J, with 8 bases between. Germline V lookup: CDR1 SEHNR, CDR2 FQNEAQ (reference sequence). The CDR3 nucleotides are TGTGCCAGCAGCTTAGTCCCCGGGGAGCAGTTCTTC. Amino acid sequence: CASSLVPGEQFF.

This clonotype was recorded at least ten times. The chain is built from TRBV5-1 and TRBJ2-7; a possible D gene is TRBD2 (6 bases). The V gene lost 0 bases and the J gene lost 3 bases, with 13 bases spanning the gap. Germline V gene sequence: CDR1 SGHRS, CDR2 YFSETQ. This CDR3 region has 15 residues. CDR3: CASSLGGRTYYEQYF. The CDR3, as DNA: TGCGCCAGCAGCTTGGGTGGGAGGACCTACTACGAGCAGTACTTC.

This clonotype was recorded many times. The J gene is TRBJ1-5, the V gene TRBV20-1, with TRBD1 matching over 8 bases. The CDR3 is 17 residues long. CDR1 and CDR2 from the germline V gene are DFQATT and SNEGSKA (reference sequence). Trimming cost V 3 bases and J 0 bases; bases outside gene matches: 10. CDR3 bases: TGCAGTGCTAGGGACAGGGTTTCAGGTTATAGCAATCAGCCCCAGCATTTT. Translation gives CSARDRVSGYSNQPQHF.

This clonotype showed up many times. The chain links TRBV4-2 to TRBJ2-7, with 8 bases that match TRBD2. Germline trimming cut 4 bases from V and 1 base from J; bases unmatched to any gene: 6. Per the germline V gene, CDR1 is LGHNA and CDR2 is YNFKEQ. CDR3 length: 15 amino acids. This chain's CDR3 is CASSLYSGTSYEQYF. The CDR3 DNA is TGTGCCAGCAGCCTTTATAGCGGGACATCCTACGAGCAGTACTTC.

This clonotype has just a few counts. V gene TRBV2 combines with J gene TRBJ1-2, with D possibly matching TRBD1 (5 bases). CDR1 and CDR2 (germline): SNHLY, FYNNEI. This CDR3 region has 11 residues. Deletions cut 6 bases from V and 7 bases from J, with 9 bases between. Here the CDR3 reads CASRARAGYTF. The CDR3 DNA follows: TGTGCCAGCAGGGCCAGGGCTGGCTACACCTTC.

This clonotype was recorded many times. The chain recombines TRBV12-3 or TRBV12-4 with TRBJ2-2, with TRBD2 matching 8 bases. The CDR3 has 17 amino acids. The junction had 10 bases not matched to a gene; V was cut back by 3 bases and J by 4 bases. CDR3 residues: CASSFIPLTSVTGELFF. In DNA form, the CDR3 reads TGTGCCAGCAGTTTTATCCCCTTGACTAGCGTCACCGGGGAGCTGTTTTTT.

V usage is TRBV6-1 and J usage is TRBJ2-7; 11 bases map to TRBD2. CDR1 and CDR2 from the germline V gene are MNHNS and SASEGT. Trimming at V came to 6 bases and at J to 6 bases, leaving 13 bases not matched to a gene. The CDR3 contains 16 residues. CDR3 DNA sequence: TGTGCCAGCAGCCCAGCACCGGGACTAGCGGAAACCGAGCAGTACTTC. It translates to CASSPAPGLAETEQYF.

V is TRBV7-3 and J is TRBJ2-3; 12 nucleotides align to TRBD2. The CDR3 runs 15 residues. Germline loops: CDR1 SGHTA, CDR2 FQGTGA. The V segment lost 2 bases and the J segment 6 bases; nucleotides outside the gene matches: 3. The CDR3 bases are TGTGCCAGCAGCTTAGCTAGCGGGAGGGCGGATACGCAGTATTTT. It codes for CASSLASGRADTQYF.

This clonotype was seen a handful of times. V and J are TRBV20-1 and TRBJ2-1, with D tentatively TRBD1 or TRBD2 (5 bases each). The germline gives CDR1 DFQATT, CDR2 SNEGSKA (reference sequence). V lost 4 bases and J 6 bases, leaving 13 bases between the germline ends. The CDR3 has 13 residues. CDR3 in amino acids: CSANPGTSNEQFF. Here the CDR3 DNA reads TGCAGTGCTAATCCCGGGACGAGCAATGAGCAGTTCTTC.

The genes are TRBV20-1 and TRBJ1-2; D gene ambiguous. The CDR3 totals 13 residues. Germline CDR1 DFQATT, CDR2 SNEGSKA (reference sequence). The V and J ends lost 0 bases and 2 bases respectively, with 7 bases between them. DNA for the CDR3: TGCAGTGCTAGAGATGCCAGGAACTATGGCTACACCTTC. Its translation is CSARDARNYGYTF.

This chain joins TRBV25-1 and TRBJ1-4; a possible D gene is TRBD1 (5 bases). Germline CDR1 is MGHDK and CDR2 is SYGVNS. V was trimmed by 3 bases and J by 6 bases, leaving 8 bases between them. The CDR3 loop spans 13 amino acids. CDR3 DNA: TGTGCCAGCAGTGATTGGGGGGATGAAAAACTGTTTTTT. Translated: CASSDWGDEKLFF.

In this sample, this clonotype turned up many times. The J gene is TRBJ2-1, the V gene TRBV29-1; weak D call: TRBD2 (5 bases). The V gene's germline CDR1 is SQVTM and CDR2 ANQGSEA. The CDR3 runs to 13 residues. The germline V and J ends were trimmed by 4 bases and 5 bases, with 12 bases remaining between them. CDR3 in amino acids: CSVGRSGNNEQFF. DNA for the CDR3: TGCAGCGTTGGAAGGTCGGGGAACAATGAGCAGTTCTTC.

At least ten counts were recorded for this clonotype. This chain joins TRBV24-1 and TRBJ2-7; the match to TRBD1 covers 9 bases. J gave up 2 bases and V 11 bases, and 6 bases lay outside the gene matches. Germline V lookup: CDR1 KGHDR, CDR2 SFDVKD. The CDR3 covers 13 residues. In DNA form, the CDR3 reads TGTGCCAAAATTCGACAGGGGGCCTACGAGCAGTACTTC. Encoded protein: CAKIRQGAYEQYF.

In this sample, this clonotype turned up a few times. V and J are TRBV11-2 and TRBJ1-1, with D possibly matching TRBD1 (6 bases). The CDR3 runs 15 residues. CDR1 and CDR2 from the germline V gene are SGHAT and FQNNGV. Trimming removed 0 bases at V and 4 bases at J, with 12 bases between. The CDR3 protein is CASSLDWGQGTEAFF. The CDR3 DNA is TGTGCCAGCAGCTTAGATTGGGGGCAAGGCACTGAAGCTTTCTTT.

This clonotype was seen many times. The CDR3 DNA reads as TGCAGCGTTGAACAAACAGGGGGGATCTCTGGAAACACCATATATTTT. It is translated as CSVEQTGGISGNTIYF. The chain couples TRBV29-1 to TRBJ1-3; 8 positions agree with TRBD1. In germline, CDR1 is SQVTM, CDR2 ANQGSEA. The V segment lost 2 bases and the J segment 0 bases; nucleotides outside the gene matches: 6. This CDR3 spans 16 amino acids. Full variable domain (remainder filled in from reference TRBV29-1 and TRBJ1-3): SAVISQKPSRDICQRGTSLTIQCQVDSQVTMMFWYRQQPGQSLTLIATANQGSEATYESGFVIDKFPISRPNLTFSTLTVSNMSPEDSSIYLCSVEQTGGISGNTIYFGEGSWLTVV.

This chain links TRBV2 with TRBJ2-1; 11 nucleotides line up with TRBD2. V lost 5 bases to trimming and J lost 7 bases; unmatched junction nucleotides: 7. This CDR3 comprises 15 residues. Germline V gives CDR1 SNHLY, CDR2 FYNNEI. CDR3 sequence: CASSPLAGGWNEQFF. DNA of the CDR3: TGTGCCAGCAGTCCCCTAGCGGGAGGCTGGAATGAGCAGTTCTTC.